A single sample is the source of the 10 T cell receptor beta chains below, sequenced in a study of beta chain features in type 1 diabetes. All of the isolated RNA was reverse transcribed, so expressed TCRB transcripts were sequenced. Repertoires were generated with immunoSEQ multiplex PCR, while TCRdb's copy carries only in-frame clones and drops some. This sample yields about 220,000 clones, of which roughly 10% are seen a single time; about 1.2% belongs to the top ten. Material for sequencing was central memory CD4+ T cells from blood. The receptor source for this set is a man aged 18 to 30 in good health.

The genes are TRBV7-2 and TRBJ2-3; D not certain. The CDR3 runs to 17 residues. V was cut by 1 base and J by 0 bases, with 14 bases left in between. The germline V gene has CDR1 SGHTA and CDR2 FQGNSA. CDR3 coding DNA: TGTGCCAGCAGCTTAGATACCCGTGTTTCTAGCACAGATACGCAGTATTTT. Translating it yields CASSLDTRVSSTDTQYF.

In its sample, this clone was seen many times. The genes are TRBV27 and TRBJ2-1; a weak D match, TRBD2 (5 bases). V gave up 4 bases and J gave up 14 bases, with 21 bases separating them. Germline lookup yields CDR1 MNHEY and CDR2 SMNVEV (reference sequence). This CDR3 region has 14 residues. As DNA, the CDR3 is TGTGCCAGCAGTTCCGGACTCACGGGCGGCATAGAGTTCTTC. Translated: CASSSGLTGGIEFF.

The rearrangement links TRBV6-1 to TRBJ1-1, with a possible D match to TRBD1 (5 bases). The length of the CDR3 is 12 residues. V was clipped by 6 bases and J by 11 bases, with 16 bases between them. Germline CDR1 MNHNS, CDR2 SASEGT. Here the CDR3 DNA reads TGTGCCAGCAGCCCGACAGTTGGTAGGGCTTTCTTT. This translates into CASSPTVGRAFF.

This clone was recorded a few times. This chain joins TRBV7-2 and TRBJ2-7; 8 positions agree with TRBD1. Germline lookup yields CDR1 SGHTA and CDR2 FQGNSA. J gave up 3 bases and V 5 bases, and 6 bases lay outside the gene matches. The length of the CDR3 is 14 residues. This chain's CDR3 is CASSPTGQGYEQYF. The CDR3 nucleotides read TGTGCCAGCAGCCCGACCGGACAGGGCTACGAGCAGTACTTC.

This clone was found a few times. The V call is TRBV5-1, the J call TRBJ2-1; 8 bases match TRBD2. The germline V gene has CDR1 SGHRS and CDR2 YFSETQ. The CDR3 length is 15 residues. With V trimmed by 0 bases and J by 8 bases, 7 bases remained unmatched. This chain's CDR3 is CASSLGAGVGDEQFF. The CDR3 nucleotides read TGCGCCAGCAGCTTGGGAGCGGGAGTAGGCGATGAGCAGTTCTTC.

Ten or more counts support this clone. V and J are TRBV14 and TRBJ2-3; D remains ambiguous. Trimming stripped 0 bases from V and 7 bases from J, with 8 bases between. Germline CDR1 and CDR2: SGHDN and FVKESK. CDR3 length: 13 amino acids. The CDR3 DNA sequence: TGTGCCAGCAGCCAAGAGGAGTTTCATACGCAGTATTTT. Its translation: CASSQEEFHTQYF.

This clone was detected a few times. The V and J genes are TRBV7-9 and TRBJ1-2; D not resolved. CDR3 size: 15 residues. Germline V gives CDR1 SEHNR, CDR2 FQNEAQ (reference sequence). Between the trimmed V and J ends, which lost 1 base and 0 bases, there was a span of 9 bases. The CDR3 protein is CASSLDNWANYGYTF. CDR3 coding DNA: TGTGCCAGCAGCTTAGATAATTGGGCTAACTATGGCTACACCTTC.

This clone came up a few times. This rearrangement joins TRBV7-9 to TRBJ2-5; D call uncertain. This CDR3 spans 15 amino acids. V lost 2 bases and J lost 5, with 15 bases in between. CDR1 and CDR2 from the germline V gene are SEHNR and FQNEAQ (reference sequence). CDR3 loop: CASSLIGPPLETQYF. The CDR3 bases are TGTGCCAGCAGCTTAATAGGACCGCCCCTGGAGACCCAGTACTTC.

This chain connects TRBV9 to TRBJ2-1, with D possibly being TRBD1 (5 bases). CDR3 length: 15 amino acids. From germline, CDR1 is SGDLS and CDR2 YYNGEE. Between the trimmed V and J ends, which lost 0 bases and 2 bases, there was a span of 9 bases. CDR3 residues: CASSVEQAPYNEQFF. In nucleotides, the CDR3 is TGTGCCAGCAGCGTAGAACAGGCCCCCTACAATGAGCAGTTCTTC.

This clone was detected ten times or more. Within the sample, other DNA sequences also encode this same CDR3. This chain connects TRBV19 to TRBJ2-5, with 8 bases matching TRBD2. Germline V lookup: CDR1 LNHDA, CDR2 SQIVND (reference sequence). The CDR3 spans 14 residues. The J segment lost 5 bases and the V segment lost 5 bases, leaving 7 bases of the junction unmatched. DNA for the CDR3: TGTGCCAGTAGTCCTACAGCGGGAGTCGAGACCCAGTACTTC. Translation: CASSPTAGVETQYF.